This T cell receptor beta chain was identified during a study of immune evolution from preneoplasia to lung adenocarcinoma (dated by TCRdb to the early 2020s). Some background on the complete study: HLA loss of heterozygosity was seen in roughly 7%, 15% and 33% of AIS, MIA and ADC lesions, and in no AAH lesions. Immune contexture across lung adenocarcinoma precursors and invasive adenocarcinoma was profiled using immune gene expression, TCR sequencing and multiplex immunofluorescence. Resected precursor lesions (AAH, AIS, MIA) and invasive adenocarcinomas were each compared against paired morphologically normal lung tissue. The sample size depended on which specimens were available, not on a prior power calculation. Whole exome sequencing and methylation data from the same cohort of nodules were integrated with the immune data. The overall cohort comprised roughly 52 patients with pulmonary nodules who underwent surgical resection. TCR sequencing data came from 51 patients. According to the study, roughly 110 samples were used for TCR sequencing. POLYSOLVER was used to infer Class I HLA alleles from exome data, while LOHHLA was used to detect allele-specific HLA loss.

Notes on this clone: There is no known antigen for this receptor. Within one base of it there is no much larger clone, and no base qualities were kept.

TCR beta CDR3 regions were sequenced from DNA using the immunoSEQ hsTCRbeta Kit. Per the original workflow: The ImmunoSEQ Analyzer was used to analyse the TCR sequencing data. T cell clonality was defined as 1 minus Pielou's evenness computed on productive rearrangements. To measure T cell diversity, the inverse Simpson index was applied to productive templates. T cell density was defined as TCR beta template counts normalized to usable DNA, with usable DNA estimated by amplifying and sequencing housekeeping genes. Two-sided Kruskal-Wallis tests were used to compare TCR metrics across histologic stages. TCRdb limited this immuneACCESS table to in-frame rearrangements with V and J called. A share of clones is missing; checked studies link under half to unresolved V genes, and the rest is unexplained. Clone size and V and J calls were adopted from that table, with D and trimming inferred from the DNA. Within this sample are fewer than 10,000 clones, with 79% of them counted one time only. About 12% of the sample is in the top ten clones.

Results and caveats for the whole study, not just this receptor: Top T cell clone frequencies were highest in normal lung and appeared to decrease progressively from AAH through AIS, MIA and invasive adenocarcinoma. Because all patients came from Japan and China, whether the findings apply to Western populations was uncertain. Clonality was highest in normal lung, while later-stage lesions appeared to show lower clonality but higher T cell density and diversity. The findings were based on association rather than direct causation, and larger cohorts with long-term follow-up and longitudinal biopsies were deemed needed. Compared with EGFR-mutant or double wild-type lesions, KRAS-mutant nodules had the highest T cell clonality.

V is cut by 1 base and J by 3 bases, and the space between the germline ends is 10 bases. The CDR3 contains 15 residues, cysteine and phenylalanine counted. The read is trimmed to its CDR3 DNA, 45 bases read in frame from base 1. As encoded in the germline V gene, CDR1 is LGHNA while CDR2 is YSLEER. The patients had resection in Japan or China between the mid-2010s and the late 2010s. The histologic diagnosis of each case was independently confirmed on H&E slides by two lung cancer pathologists. Premalignant or tumor cells were enriched for nucleic acid extraction by macro-dissection performed after pathologic assessment. FFPE tissue was used for DNA isolation with the AllPrep DNA/RNA FFPE Kit.

Sequencing was performed on FFPE lung adenocarcinoma in situ tissue. The cell subset or site tag for this specimen amounts to: preinvasive adenocarcinoma in situ (AIS). The chain joins TRBV4-3 to TRBJ1-5, with the D gene uncertain. The origin of this receptor is a person aged 80 or over with lung adenocarcinoma. At the DNA level, the sequence is TGCGCCAGCAGCCAAGGACTTCAGGTCAATCAGCCCCAGCATTTT. This encodes CASSQGLQVNQPQHF.